One sample yielded the 22 T cell receptor beta chains listed below, sequenced in a study of T cells in Graves' hyperthyroidism and ophthalmopathy. Amplified regions were TCR beta CDR3 sequences from RNA transcripts. First-round RT-PCR of the TCR CDR3 relied on the HTBI primer set. TCRdb recomputed calls from the multiplex PCR reads with MiXCR, one row per CDR3 protein. Of 690,000 or so distinct CDR3 sequences listed, around 20% are singletons. Sequences were obtained from blood. These receptors were collected from a woman in her fifties or sixties with Graves' hyperthyroidism that later progressed to Graves' ophthalmopathy.

This chain links TRBV19 with TRBJ1-1, with a possible D match to TRBD1 (5 bases). V lost 4 bases and J 0 bases, leaving 15 bases between the germline ends. Germline V gives CDR1 LNHDA, CDR2 SQIVND (reference sequence). The CDR3 totals 16 residues. Here the CDR3 DNA reads TGTGCCAGTAGTAGCCCACTTTTAGGGGTGAACACTGAAGCTTTCTTT. This sequence encodes CASSSPLLGVNTEAFF.

Concerning this clonotype: A much larger clone lies one base from this, so it may be a read error. The chain is built from TRBV27 and TRBJ1-2, with D possibly matching TRBD1 (5 bases). Germline V CDR1 and CDR2: MNHEY, SMNVEV (reference sequence). CDR3 length: 16 residues. The CDR3, as DNA: TGTGCCAACAGTTTATTATTGGGCAGGGCCTTCTATGGCTACACCTTC. Encoded protein: CANSLLLGRAFYGYTF.

This clonotype was observed at least ten times. This chain uses TRBV12-3 or TRBV12-4 with TRBJ2-7; maybe TRBD1 (5 bases). The V gene lost 2 bases and the J gene lost 6 bases, with 14 bases spanning the gap. This CDR3 spans 14 amino acids. The CDR3 here is CASSLRGQLGEQYF. The CDR3 DNA reads as TGTGCCAGCAGTTTAAGGGGCCAGTTGGGCGAGCAGTACTTC.

V gene TRBV10-3 combines with J gene TRBJ2-7; 7 bases fit TRBD1. V was pared by 5 bases and J by 2 bases, with 9 bases of the junction left unmatched. CDR3 length equals 15 residues. Germline CDR1 reads ENHRY; CDR2 reads SYGVKD. CDR3 sequence reads: CAISPGTDITYEQYF. The CDR3 DNA reads TGTGCCATCAGTCCCGGGACAGATATTACCTACGAGCAGTACTTC.

Worth noting for this clonotype: The conserved final phenylalanine or tryptophan is absent from the CDR3, which likely points to a read error. CDR3 sequence reads: CASSPLGGIYEQYL. CDR3 bases: TGTGCCAGCAGCCCCCTGGGGGGAATCTACGAGCAGTACCTC. The V and J genes are TRBV12-3 or TRBV12-4 and TRBJ2-7; D may be TRBD2 (6 bases). The CDR3 loop spans 14 amino acids. Trimming took 6 bases from V and 3 from J, leaving 15 bases between them.

The V and J genes are TRBV5-4 and TRBJ2-3; tentatively, D is TRBD1 or TRBD2 (6 bases each). Germline V CDR1 and CDR2: SGHNT, YYREEE (reference sequence). CDR3 length: 14 residues. Trimming pared 5 bases from V and 1 base from J, leaving 11 bases between. This chain's CDR3 is CASSPEGGTDTQYF. Here the CDR3 DNA reads TGTGCCAGCAGTCCGGAGGGGGGCACAGATACGCAGTATTTT. Full variable domain (outside the CDR3, taken from reference TRBV5-4 and TRBJ2-3): ETGVTQSPTHLIKTRGQQVTLRCSSQSGHNTVSWYQQALGQGPQFIFQYYREEENGRGNFPPRFSGLQFPNYSSELNVNALELDDSALYLCASSPEGGTDTQYFGPGTRLTVL.

At least ten counts were recorded for this clonotype. J is TRBJ1-1 and V is TRBV5-1, with TRBD1 matching 9 bases. Germline-derived CDR1 and CDR2 are SGHRS and YFSETQ. This CDR3 is built from 14 residues. V gave up 4 bases and J gave up 5 bases; unmatched junction bases: 6. Written as DNA, the CDR3 is TGCGCCAGCAGCGGGTGGACAGGGGAGACTGAAGCTTTCTTT. Its protein is CASSGWTGETEAFF. The whole variable domain, filled in from reference TRBV5-1 and TRBJ1-1, reads KAGVTQTPRYLIKTRGQQVTLSCSPISGHRSVSWYQQTPGQGLQFLFEYFSETQRNKGNFPGRFSGRQFSNSRSEMNVSTLELGDSALYLCASSGWTGETEAFFGQGTRLTVV.

This clonotype came up a few times. The gene calls are TRBV28 and TRBJ1-1; TRBD1 might be the D (5 bases). In germline, CDR1 is MDHEN, CDR2 SYDVKM. This CDR3 comprises 14 residues. Trimming removed 8 bases at V and 4 bases at J, with 17 bases between. CDR3 in amino acids: CASGRIAGGTEAFF. CDR3 bases: TGTGCCAGCGGGCGCATCGCGGGGGGCACTGAAGCTTTCTTT.

In its sample, this clonotype was seen many times. The chain is built from TRBV20-1 and TRBJ2-1, with TRBD1 matching 8 bases. Germline V lookup: CDR1 DFQATT, CDR2 SNEGSKA (reference sequence). The V and J ends lost 4 bases and 3 bases, in that order; junction bases with no gene match: 5. The CDR3 sequence is 14 residues long. In nucleotides, the CDR3 is TGCAGTGCTAACGACAGGGGACTCTACAATGAGCAGTTCTTC. Amino acids: CSANDRGLYNEQFF.

This clonotype occurred a few times. The V and J genes are TRBV9 and TRBJ2-3, with 10 bases matching TRBD2. The ends lost 4 bases at V and 4 bases at J; junction bases unmatched: 9. The CDR3 spans 16 residues. Per germline, CDR1 SGDLS and CDR2 YYNGEE. The CDR3 sequence is CASSPLAGGGADTQYF. The CDR3, as DNA: TGTGCCAGCAGCCCGTTAGCGGGGGGCGGCGCAGATACGCAGTATTTT.

This clonotype was recorded a few times. The junction and the germline gene differ at one end; a read error may be behind it. This chain joins TRBV10-3 and TRBJ2-7, with 8 nucleotides matching TRBD1. Germline CDR1 reads ENHRY; CDR2 reads SYGVKD. This CDR3 spans 15 amino acids. CDR3 in amino acids: CAVSGRTGIRYEQYF. CDR3 DNA: TGTGCCGTCAGTGGGCGGACAGGGATTCGCTACGAGCAGTACTTC.

This chain links TRBV4-1 with TRBJ1-6; 11 bases are shared with TRBD1. The CDR3 extends over 16 amino acids. The ends lost 6 bases at V and 7 bases at J; junction bases unmatched: 8. Germline V gene lookup returns CDR1 MGHRA and CDR2 YSYEKL. The CDR3, as DNA: TGCGCCAGCAGTCGGACAGGGGGCGAGTGGAATTCACCCCTCCACTTT. Its translation is CASSRTGGEWNSPLHF.

This clonotype was detected many times. This chain joins TRBV6-1 and TRBJ1-1; TRBD1 matches 10 bases. With V trimmed by 5 bases and J by 4 bases, 4 bases remained unmatched. Germline V gives CDR1 MNHNS, CDR2 SASEGT. The CDR3 spans 14 residues. In nucleotides, the CDR3 is TGTGCCAGCAGTCCCGACAGGGGGCCCACTGAAGCTTTCTTT. Translated, it gives CASSPDRGPTEAFF.

This clonotype has only a few counts. The chain uses TRBV5-1 and TRBJ2-2; 7 bases fit TRBD1. Trimming at V came to 4 bases and at J to 11 bases, leaving 8 bases not matched to a gene. From germline, CDR1 is SGHRS and CDR2 YFSETQ. The CDR3 is made up of 13 amino acids. The CDR3 coding sequence is TGCGCCAGCAGCCTTACCGGGACAGCCGAGCTGTTTTTT. It yields the protein CASSLTGTAELFF.

This rearrangement joins TRBV2 to TRBJ1-3, with D unclear. The CDR3 has 16 amino acids. Trimming stripped 5 bases from V and 0 bases from J, with 14 bases between. Germline V gives CDR1 SNHLY, CDR2 FYNNEI. In DNA form, the CDR3 reads TGTGCCAGCAGTTTTGTCAGGACCTTCTCTGGAAACACCATATATTTT. Its protein is CASSFVRTFSGNTIYF.

This sequence joins TRBV7-3 and TRBJ2-3, with 7 nucleotides matching TRBD2. The CDR3 loop spans 15 amino acids. The V gene's germline CDR1 is SGHTA and CDR2 FQGTGA. The J segment lost 6 bases and the V segment lost 5 bases, leaving 11 bases of the junction unmatched. The CDR3 loop is CASSPAGTGHDTQYF. For the CDR3, the DNA is TGTGCCAGCAGCCCAGCGGGGACGGGTCATGATACGCAGTATTTT.

The chain uses TRBV6-1 and TRBJ2-2; D perhaps matches TRBD1 (6 bases). CDR1 is MNHNS and CDR2 is SASEGT in the germline V gene. The CDR3 has 15 amino acids. V lost 6 bases to trimming and J lost 5 bases, with 16 bases between them. Here the CDR3 reads CASRPTTTGTGELFF. In nucleotides, the CDR3 is TGTGCCAGCAGGCCGACTACTACAGGGACCGGGGAGCTGTTTTTT.

The V call is TRBV12-3 or TRBV12-4, the J call TRBJ1-2, with TRBD1 matching 7 bases. The CDR3 sequence is 16 residues long. J gave up 4 bases and V 5 bases, and 13 bases lay outside the gene matches. The CDR3 nucleotides read TGTGCCAGCAGTGCATTCGCTGTCGACAGGGCCTATGGCTACACCTTC. Translated: CASSAFAVDRAYGYTF.

This clonotype was observed a handful of times. This sequence joins TRBV2 and TRBJ2-5; unclear D gene. Germline loops: CDR1 SNHLY, CDR2 FYNNEI. CDR3 length equals 16 residues. V lost 5 bases and J 0 bases, leaving 16 bases between the germline ends. The CDR3 region is CASSRAPRANQETQYF. CDR3 nucleotides: TGTGCCAGCAGTCGAGCCCCACGGGCCAACCAAGAGACCCAGTACTTC.

The chain carries TRBV11-1 and TRBJ1-4; 7 bases map to TRBD1. V was clipped by 5 bases and J by 7 bases; unmatched bases: 13. Germline V gene lookup returns CDR1 SGHAT and CDR2 FQDESV (reference sequence). The CDR3 loop spans 16 amino acids. The CDR3 spells CASSRVSAGGSEKLFF. The CDR3 nucleotides read TGTGCCAGCAGCCGAGTTTCTGCAGGGGGAAGTGAAAAACTGTTTTTT. Full variable domain (rest looked up from reference TRBV11-1 and TRBJ1-4): EAEVAQSPRYKITEKSQAVAFWCDPISGHATLYWYRQILGQGPELLVQFQDESVVDDSQLPKDRFSAERLKGVDSTLKIQPAELGDSAMYLCASSRVSAGGSEKLFFGSGTQLSVL.

This clonotype has only a few counts. The chain uses TRBV6-1 and TRBJ2-7; a possible D gene is TRBD1 (6 bases). The CDR3 has 13 amino acids. The ends were cut back, 4 bases at V and 3 bases at J, with 10 bases in the middle. CDR1 MNHNS and CDR2 SASEGT come from the germline V gene. CDR3 nucleotides: TGTGCCAGCAGTGGCCGACAGGTCTACGAGCAGTACTTC. The encoded protein is CASSGRQVYEQYF.

The rearrangement uses TRBV20-1 and TRBJ1-1; weak D call: TRBD1 (5 bases). The germline CDR1 and CDR2 sequences are DFQATT and SNEGSKA (reference sequence). Trimming took off 3 bases at V and 5 bases at J, with 16 bases between the two ends. The length of the CDR3 is 14 residues. The CDR3 region has the DNA TGCAGTGCTAGGCGTGGGCAGGGAAGGACTGAAGCTTTCTTT. Protein: CSARRGQGRTEAFF.